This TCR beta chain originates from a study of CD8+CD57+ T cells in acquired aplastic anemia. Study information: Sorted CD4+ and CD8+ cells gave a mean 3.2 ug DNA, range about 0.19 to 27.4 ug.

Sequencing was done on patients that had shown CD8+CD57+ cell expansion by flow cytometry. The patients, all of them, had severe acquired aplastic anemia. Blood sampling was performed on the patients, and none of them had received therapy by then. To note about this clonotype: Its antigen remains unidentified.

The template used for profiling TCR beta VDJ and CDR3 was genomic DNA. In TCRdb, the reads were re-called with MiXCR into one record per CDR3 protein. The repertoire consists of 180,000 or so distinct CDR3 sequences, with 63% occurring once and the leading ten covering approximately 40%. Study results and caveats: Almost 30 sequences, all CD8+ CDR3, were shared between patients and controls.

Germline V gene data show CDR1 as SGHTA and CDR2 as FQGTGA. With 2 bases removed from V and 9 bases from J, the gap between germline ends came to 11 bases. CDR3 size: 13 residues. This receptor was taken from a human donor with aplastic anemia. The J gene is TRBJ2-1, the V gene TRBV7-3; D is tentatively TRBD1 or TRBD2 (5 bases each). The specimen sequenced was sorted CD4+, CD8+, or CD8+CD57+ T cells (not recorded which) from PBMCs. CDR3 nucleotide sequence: TGTGCCAGCAGCTTAGGGGCAGGACTTGAGCAGTTCTTC. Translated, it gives CASSLGAGLEQFF. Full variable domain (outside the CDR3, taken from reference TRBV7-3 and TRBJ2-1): GAGVSQTPSNKVTEKGKYVELRCDPISGHTALYWYRQSLGQGPEFLIYFQGTGAADDSGLPNDRFFAVRPEGSVSTLKIQRTERGDSAVYLCASSLGAGLEQFFGPGTRLTVL.